This T cell receptor (beta chain) comes out of a study of tumor and adjacent non-tumor tissue in lung cancer. Overall study findings and caveats: Tumor repertoires had a smaller top 100 clone share than normal lung. Compared with tumor, normal lung showed significantly lower TCR diversity.

In regard to this clonotype: What it binds is unknown. An end of the junction differs from the germline gene, which may be a read error.

This CDR3 is 16 amino acids long. Germline V lookup: CDR1 MGHRA, CDR2 YSYEKL. RNA was extracted from bulk tissue without any cell sorting. This non-tumor lung sample came from over 3 cm beyond the tumor edge. Between August and November 2014, newly diagnosed, chemotherapy-naive lung cancer patients underwent thoracic surgery in China. TCRbeta libraries were built with three rounds of nested PCR, modified from ARM-PCR. TCRdb recomputed calls from the multiplex PCR reads with MiXCR, one row per CDR3 protein. The repertoire holds about 90,000 distinct CDR3 sequences, with more than 65% as singletons. This chain links TRBV4-1 with TRBJ2-1; D gene unclear. This clonotype originated in a woman between 45 and 60 years old with non-small cell lung cancer. Source material: distant non-tumor lung tissue. CDR3: CASSSLGGLSRNDQFF. CDR3 DNA: TGCGCCAGCAGCTCCCTCGGCGGCCTCAGTCGCAATGACCAGTTCTTC.